This T cell receptor beta chain was found in a study of a mutant IDH1 vaccine in newly diagnosed glioma. Study information: Patients began vaccination 4-6 weeks after radiotherapy alone, or with temozolomide cycles. Radiotherapy, temozolomide, or both had been given previously, and both were given to most.

TCRdb's table, derived via immunoSEQ multiplex PCR, lists solely in-frame clones and lacks some. The sample shows around 50,000 clones, over 80% of them seen only once. On this clone: The antigen is undetermined.

Trimming at V came to 6 bases and at J to 5 bases, leaving 9 bases not matched to a gene. The CDR3 runs 14 residues. The germline CDR1 and CDR2 sequences are LNHNV and YYDKDF (reference sequence). Overall study findings and caveats: Patients mounted vaccine-induced immune responses in 93.3% of cases.

Indicated time point: week 5, during vaccination. The vaccine gave 300 ug of a 20-mer mutant IDH1 peptide subcutaneously per dose. New IDH1-mutant, ATRX-lost WHO grade 3 or 4 astrocytomas occurred in donors. Sequences were derived from PBMCs, sampled from a glioma patient whose treatment included an IDH1 peptide vaccine. The clonotype was recovered from a woman between 35 and 50 years old with glioma. This rearrangement joins TRBV15 to TRBJ1-2, with 7 bases matching TRBD1. The CDR3 sequence: CATSRQGPRYGYTF. CDR3 DNA: TGTGCCACCAGTAGACAGGGACCTCGGTATGGCTACACCTTC. The full variable domain, its missing parts supplied by reference TRBV15 and TRBJ1-2, is DAMVIQNPRYQVTQFGKPVTLSCSQTLNHNVMYWYQQKSSQAPKLLFHYYDKDFNNEADTPDNFQSRRPNTSFCFLDIRSPGLGDTAMYLCATSRQGPRYGYTFGSGTRLTVV.